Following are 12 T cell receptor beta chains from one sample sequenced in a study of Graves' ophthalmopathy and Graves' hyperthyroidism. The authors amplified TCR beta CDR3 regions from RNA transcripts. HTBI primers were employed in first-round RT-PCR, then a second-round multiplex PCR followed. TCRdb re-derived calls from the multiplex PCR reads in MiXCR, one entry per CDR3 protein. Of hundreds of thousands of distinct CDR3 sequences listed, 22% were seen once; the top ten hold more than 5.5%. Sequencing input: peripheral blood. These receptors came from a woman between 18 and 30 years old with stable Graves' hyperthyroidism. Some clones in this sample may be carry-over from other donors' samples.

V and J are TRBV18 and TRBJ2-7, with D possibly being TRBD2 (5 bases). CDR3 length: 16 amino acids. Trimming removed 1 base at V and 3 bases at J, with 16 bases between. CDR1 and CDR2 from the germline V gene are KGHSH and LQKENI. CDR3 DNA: TGTGCCAGCTCACCACAGACGGCCGGGAAATTCTACGAGCAGTACTTC. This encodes CASSPQTAGKFYEQYF.

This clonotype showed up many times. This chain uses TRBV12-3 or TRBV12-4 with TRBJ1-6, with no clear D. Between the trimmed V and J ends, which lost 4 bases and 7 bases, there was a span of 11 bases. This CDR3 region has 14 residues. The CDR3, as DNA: TGTGCCAGCAGTTCGGGGTCCCTAAATTCACCCCTCCACTTT. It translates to CASSSGSLNSPLHF.

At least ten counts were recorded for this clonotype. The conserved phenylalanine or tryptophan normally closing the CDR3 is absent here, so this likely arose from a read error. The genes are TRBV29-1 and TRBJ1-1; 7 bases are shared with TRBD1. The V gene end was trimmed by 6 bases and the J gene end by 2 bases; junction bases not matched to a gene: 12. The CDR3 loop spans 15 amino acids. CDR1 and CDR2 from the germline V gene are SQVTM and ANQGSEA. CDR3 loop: CSVPGQPVFNTEAFS. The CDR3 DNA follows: TGCAGCGTCCCGGGACAGCCTGTTTTTAACACTGAAGCTTTCTCT.

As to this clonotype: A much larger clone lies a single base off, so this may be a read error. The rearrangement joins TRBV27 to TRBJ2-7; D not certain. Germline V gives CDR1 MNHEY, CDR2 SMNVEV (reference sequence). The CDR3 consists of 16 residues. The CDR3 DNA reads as TGTGCCAGCAGTTCCCCGGACGGCCGAAGCTCCTACGTGCAGTACTTC. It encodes CASSSPDGRSSYVQYF.

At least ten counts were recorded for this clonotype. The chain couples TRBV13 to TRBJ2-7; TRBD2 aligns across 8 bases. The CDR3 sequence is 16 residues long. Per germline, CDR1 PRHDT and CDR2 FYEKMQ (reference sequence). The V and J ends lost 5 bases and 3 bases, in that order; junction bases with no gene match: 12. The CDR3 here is CASSRRWGTSIYEQYF. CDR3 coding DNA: TGTGCCAGCAGCCGAAGGTGGGGGACTAGTATCTACGAGCAGTACTTC.

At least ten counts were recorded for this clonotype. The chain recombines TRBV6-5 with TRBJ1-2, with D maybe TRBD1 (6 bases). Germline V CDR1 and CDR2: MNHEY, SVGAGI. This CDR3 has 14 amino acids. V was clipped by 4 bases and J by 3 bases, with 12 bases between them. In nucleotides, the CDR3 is TGTGCCAGCAGTTCACAGGGAAATGACTATGGCTACACCTTC. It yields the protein CASSSQGNDYGYTF.

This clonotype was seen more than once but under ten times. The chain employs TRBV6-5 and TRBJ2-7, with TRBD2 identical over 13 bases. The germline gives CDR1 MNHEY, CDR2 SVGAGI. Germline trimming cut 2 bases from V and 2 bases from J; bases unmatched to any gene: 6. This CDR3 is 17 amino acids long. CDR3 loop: CASSYTSGRAIAYEQYF. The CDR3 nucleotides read TGTGCCAGCAGTTACACTAGCGGGAGGGCCATAGCCTACGAGCAGTACTTC.

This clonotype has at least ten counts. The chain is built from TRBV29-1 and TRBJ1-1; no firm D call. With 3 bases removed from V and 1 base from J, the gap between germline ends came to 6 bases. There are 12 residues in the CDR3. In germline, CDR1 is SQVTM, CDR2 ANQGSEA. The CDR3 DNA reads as TGCAGCGTTGACCGTGGGAACACTGAAGCTTTCTTT. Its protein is CSVDRGNTEAFF.

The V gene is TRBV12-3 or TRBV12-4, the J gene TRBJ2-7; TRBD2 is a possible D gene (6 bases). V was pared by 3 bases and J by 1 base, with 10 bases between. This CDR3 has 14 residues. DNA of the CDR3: TGTGCCAGCAGTTTCGCCGCGGGATCCTACGAGCAGTACTTC. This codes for CASSFAAGSYEQYF.

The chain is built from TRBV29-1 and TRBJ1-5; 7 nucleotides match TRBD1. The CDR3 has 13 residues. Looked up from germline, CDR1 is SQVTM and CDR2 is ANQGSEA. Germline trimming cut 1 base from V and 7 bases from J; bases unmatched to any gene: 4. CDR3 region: CSVEVRQGQPQHF. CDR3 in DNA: TGCAGCGTTGAAGTTCGACAGGGCCAGCCCCAGCATTTT.

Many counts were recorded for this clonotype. The CDR3 region has the DNA TGCGCCATCCCTTTGGCAGGGCGCAATCAGCCCCAGCATTTT. Protein sequence: CAIPLAGRNQPQHF. The chain is built from TRBV4-1 and TRBJ1-5, with a possible D match to TRBD1 (5 bases). V lost 10 bases and J 2 bases, leaving 15 bases between the germline ends. The CDR3 covers 14 residues. Germline CDR1 and CDR2: MGHRA and YSYEKL.

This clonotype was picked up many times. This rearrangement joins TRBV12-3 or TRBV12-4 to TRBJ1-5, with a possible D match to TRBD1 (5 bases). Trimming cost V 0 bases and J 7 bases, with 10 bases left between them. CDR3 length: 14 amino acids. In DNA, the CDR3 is TGTGCCAGCAGTTTAGCGGGGACCAGCCAGCCCCAGCATTTT. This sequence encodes CASSLAGTSQPQHF.